This TCR beta chain was recovered during a study of blood T cell repertoires in COVID-19. Overall study context: Acute-phase and convalescent COVID-19 samples originated in the United States, Italy and Spain. From T cells, B-cell-depleted T cells, or PBMCs came the material, which was cDNA or gDNA.

The CDR3 has 17 amino acids. Under the authors' procedure: It was from reference gene primer amplification that nucleated cell counts were estimated. TCRdb keeps only in-frame clones here, not all; method: immunoSEQ multiplex PCR. That table gives V, J and clone size, and the DNA gave D and trimming. Among roughly 65,000 clones listed, around 80% were seen once. Sequencing used peripheral blood. This TCR came from a man aged 80 or over with acute or convalescent COVID-19. The chain is built from TRBV7-5 and TRBJ2-7; the table assigns TRBD2, which was not confirmed against the DNA. TRBV7-5 is listed as a pseudogene. The CDR3 here is CARSLESLEGSLGEQYF. The CDR3 DNA is TGTGCCAGAAGCTTAGAGTCTTTGGAGGGAAGTTTAGGAGAGCAGTACTTC.